Each of the 27 T cell receptor beta chains below was sequenced from the same sample in a study of cytomegalovirus exposure and HLA in healthy donors. 13 Jbeta primers and 60 Vbeta primers were used for the PCR. Here immunoSEQ multiplex PCR was the method, and the copy in TCRdb shows in-frame clones only, minus some. The sample holds roughly 240,000 clones, about 81% seen once. Material for sequencing was PBMCs. These receptors were obtained from a middle-aged woman in good health and CMV-seropositive.

This sequence joins TRBV7-2 and TRBJ1-5, with D hard to call. With 10 bases removed from V and 7 bases from J, the gap between germline ends came to 11 bases. The CDR3 totals 11 residues. Germline-derived CDR1 and CDR2 are SGHTA and FQGNSA. The CDR3 DNA is TGTGCCAAATGCGGTGACCAGCCCCAGCATTTT. Encoded protein: CAKCGDQPQHF.

There are a few counts of this clone. The rearrangement links TRBV7-2 to TRBJ1-4; TRBD1 is a possible D gene (6 bases). Germline values: CDR1 SGHTA, CDR2 FQGNSA. The CDR3 has 13 residues. The ends were cut back, 1 base at V and 8 bases at J, with 8 bases in the middle. CDR3 in amino acids: CASSLVRGEKLFF. The CDR3 DNA sequence: TGTGCCAGCAGCTTAGTTAGGGGGGAAAAACTGTTTTTT.

The chain combines TRBV7-8 with TRBJ2-5, with 7 bases that match TRBD2. Germline lookup yields CDR1 SGHVS and CDR2 FQNEAQ. This CDR3 is 11 amino acids long. Trimming removed 5 bases from V and 7 bases from J; junction bases left unmatched: 1. Written as DNA, the CDR3 is TGTGCCAGCAGCCCGGGGGGGACCCAGTACTTC. Translating it yields CASSPGGTQYF.

The J gene is TRBJ1-1, the V gene TRBV28, with D perhaps TRBD1 (5 bases). CDR1 MDHEN and CDR2 SYDVKM come from the germline V gene. Trimming took off 6 bases at V and 1 base at J, with 9 bases between the two ends. This CDR3 comprises 13 residues. The DNA for the CDR3 is TGTGCCAGCAGAGAGACAGAGAACACTGAAGCTTTCTTT. It translates to CASRETENTEAFF.

This clone was counted a single time. The chain combines TRBV10-2 with TRBJ2-7; 9 nucleotides align to TRBD2. V lost 4 bases to trimming and J lost 7 bases; unmatched junction nucleotides: 11. CDR3 size: 15 residues. CDR1 and CDR2 from the germline V gene are WSHSY and SAAADI. Here the CDR3 reads CASSGGSGSSFEQYF. CDR3 coding DNA: TGCGCCAGCAGTGGGGGTAGCGGGAGTTCTTTTGAGCAGTACTTC.

V gene TRBV9 combines with J gene TRBJ2-3; D remains ambiguous. V lost 3 bases and J lost 0, with 8 bases in between. Looked up from germline, CDR1 is SGDLS and CDR2 is YYNGEE. The CDR3 covers 14 residues. DNA for the CDR3: TGTGCCAGCAGCGGCGTGGGCAGCACAGATACGCAGTATTTT. Its protein is CASSGVGSTDTQYF.

The chain combines TRBV6-4 with TRBJ2-2, with D maybe TRBD2 (6 bases). Per germline, CDR1 MRHNA and CDR2 SNTAGT. V was trimmed by 6 bases and J by 5 bases, leaving 19 bases between them. This CDR3 region has 16 residues. DNA of the CDR3: TGTGCCAGCAGCGCTCTGGAGACTAGGGCGACCGGGGAGCTGTTTTTT. It translates to CASSALETRATGELFF.

The rearrangement joins TRBV13 to TRBJ2-5, with 11 bases lining up with TRBD2. Trimming at V came to 5 bases and at J to 2 bases, leaving 10 bases not matched to a gene. In germline, CDR1 is PRHDT, CDR2 FYEKMQ (reference sequence). This CDR3 is 17 amino acids long. The CDR3 protein is CASSPEAGTSGQETQYF. CDR3 DNA sequence: TGTGCCAGCAGCCCCGAAGCCGGGACTAGCGGACAAGAGACCCAGTACTTC.

The V call is TRBV7-2, the J call TRBJ1-2, with D uncertain. There are 15 residues in the CDR3. V was shortened by 5 bases and J by 6 bases, with 19 bases between the two germline ends. In germline, CDR1 is SGHTA, CDR2 FQGNSA. The CDR3 here is CASSLGRSRKNGYTF. CDR3 sequence (DNA): TGTGCCAGCAGCCTCGGTAGATCGCGGAAGAATGGCTACACCTTC.

This clone was counted a single time. The chain recombines TRBV6-1 with TRBJ2-5; unclear D gene. Trimming left V 2 bases short and J 1 base short, with 14 bases between. In germline, CDR1 is MNHNS, CDR2 SASEGT. The CDR3 extends over 16 amino acids. The CDR3 coding sequence is TGTGCCAGCAGTGAATGGGCAGGTAGTGCCCAAGAGACCCAGTACTTC. This translates into CASSEWAGSAQETQYF.

The gene calls are TRBV9 and TRBJ2-7; D might be TRBD2 (5 bases). Trimming removed 0 bases from V and 4 bases from J, with 8 bases in between. The CDR3 sequence is 13 residues long. The germline V gene has CDR1 SGDLS and CDR2 YYNGEE. The CDR3 spells CASSVDGDYEQYF. For the CDR3, the DNA is TGTGCCAGCAGCGTAGACGGGGATTACGAGCAGTACTTC.

This chain uses TRBV27 with TRBJ2-7, with 8 bases that match TRBD2. Trimming at V came to 5 bases and at J to 4 bases, leaving 10 bases not matched to a gene. The CDR3 consists of 15 residues. The germline V gene has CDR1 MNHEY and CDR2 SMNVEV (reference sequence). In DNA form, the CDR3 reads TGTGCCAGCAGTGACGAGACAGCGGGGGCTTACGAGCAGTACTTC. Its protein is CASSDETAGAYEQYF.

The rearrangement links TRBV27 to TRBJ2-3; D not certain. The germline CDR1 and CDR2 sequences are MNHEY and SMNVEV (reference sequence). CDR3 length equals 13 residues. The V end was cut by 3 bases, the J end by 5 bases, with 9 bases between. The CDR3, as DNA: TGTGCCAGCAGTTTCCCTACGTTAGATACGCAGTATTTT. Protein: CASSFPTLDTQYF.

As to this clone: The same CDR3 also results from other DNA sequences found in this sample. V is TRBV14 and J is TRBJ1-1; no clear D gene. The CDR3 totals 13 residues. The ends were cut back, 1 base at V and 0 bases at J, with 3 bases in the middle. CDR1 is SGHDN and CDR2 is FVKESK in the germline V gene. The CDR3 sequence is CASSQVMNTEAFF. The CDR3 nucleotides are TGTGCCAGCAGCCAAGTAATGAACACTGAAGCTTTCTTT.

J is TRBJ1-1 and V is TRBV2; the D is unclear. The CDR3 extends over 12 amino acids. The ends were cut back, 6 bases at V and 3 bases at J, with 8 bases in the middle. Germline V gene data show CDR1 as SNHLY and CDR2 as FYNNEI. The CDR3 sequence: CASSLGDTEAFF. The CDR3 DNA reads TGTGCCAGCAGCCTAGGCGACACTGAAGCTTTCTTT. Combining the CDR3 with reference TRBV2 and TRBJ1-1 gives the whole variable domain EPEVTQTPSHQVTQMGQEVILRCVPISNHLYFYWYRQILGQKVEFLVSFYNNEISEKSEIFDDQFSVERPDGSNFTLKIRSTKLEDSAMYFCASSLGDTEAFFGQGTRLTVV.

This clone came up a few times. The genes are TRBV4-1 and TRBJ2-3, with TRBD2 matching over 8 bases. The CDR3 has 14 residues. Trimming at V came to 4 bases and at J to 4 bases, leaving 4 bases not matched to a gene. Germline V gives CDR1 MGHRA, CDR2 YSYEKL. DNA for the CDR3: TGCGCCAGCAGCCGTAGCGGGGCTGCAGATACGCAGTATTTT. This codes for CASSRSGAADTQYF.

The J gene is TRBJ2-2, the V gene TRBV9; 7 nucleotides align to TRBD1. Germline V gives CDR1 SGDLS, CDR2 YYNGEE. This CDR3 spans 13 amino acids. J lost 6 bases, V lost 5 bases, and 4 bases had no gene match. CDR3 protein: CASSLQGAGELFF. DNA for the CDR3: TGTGCCAGCAGTCTCCAGGGGGCCGGGGAGCTGTTTTTT.

This chain links TRBV6-6 with TRBJ1-6, with 7 bases identical to TRBD1. Looked up from germline, CDR1 is MNHNY and CDR2 is SVGAGI (reference sequence). With V trimmed by 2 bases and J by 9 bases, 7 bases remained unmatched. The CDR3 is made up of 15 amino acids. The CDR3 loop is CASSYGTVEGSPLHF. The CDR3 nucleotides are TGTGCCAGCAGTTACGGGACAGTTGAGGGTTCACCCCTCCACTTT.

Only a few counts were recorded for this clone. The chain employs TRBV7-6 and TRBJ1-2, with 7 bases fitting TRBD1. Unmatched junction bases numbered 7, after V lost 4 bases and J lost 8 bases. This CDR3 is 13 amino acids long. Germline-derived CDR1 and CDR2 are SGHVS and FNYEAQ. For the CDR3, the DNA is TGTGCCAGCAGCTCGGGACAGACTACGGGCTACACCTTC. It yields the protein CASSSGQTTGYTF.

The chain employs TRBV12-5 and TRBJ2-3; D might be TRBD2 (6 bases). Trimming shortened V by 4 bases and J by 2 bases, and 13 bases separated the two germline ends. The CDR3 is 15 amino acids. Germline V lookup: CDR1 LGHNT, CDR2 FRNRAP. The CDR3 region has the DNA TGTGCTAGTGGTTCGCCCGCGGGGTCCACAGATACGCAGTATTTT. It encodes CASGSPAGSTDTQYF.

J is TRBJ2-1 and V is TRBV11-2; 10 positions agree with TRBD2. The length of the CDR3 is 17 residues. Trimming removed 1 base from V and 8 bases from J; junction bases left unmatched: 11. Germline assignment: CDR1 SGHAT and CDR2 FQNNGV. CDR3 residues: CASSLVGSSGSFYEQFF. The DNA for the CDR3 is TGTGCCAGCAGCTTAGTAGGGTCTAGCGGGAGTTTCTATGAGCAGTTCTTC.

This clone showed up just a few times. This rearrangement joins TRBV5-1 to TRBJ1-1; 7 bases align to TRBD1. CDR3 length equals 13 residues. V lost 4 bases to trimming and J lost 10 bases; unmatched junction nucleotides: 10. The germline V gene encodes CDR1 SGHRS and CDR2 YFSETQ. The CDR3, as DNA: TGCGCCAGCAGCCAACGGGACAGACCCCGAGCTTTCTTT. Translated: CASSQRDRPRAFF.

This chain links TRBV29-1 with TRBJ1-1; perhaps TRBD1 as D (6 bases). Between the trimmed V and J ends, which lost 7 bases and 0 bases, there was a span of 12 bases. Germline V gene data show CDR1 as SQVTM and CDR2 as ANQGSEA. The CDR3 consists of 13 residues. The CDR3 reads CSGLGQLNTEAFF. The CDR3 DNA reads as TGCAGCGGTTTAGGACAGCTGAACACTGAAGCTTTCTTT.

The CDR3 reads CAWNRLSGGGQETQYF. The CDR3 DNA sequence: TGTGCCTGGAATCGCCTTAGCGGGGGGGGCCAAGAGACCCAGTACTTC. The J gene is TRBJ2-5, the V gene TRBV30, with 11 nucleotides matching TRBD2. Germline lookup yields CDR1 GTSNPN and CDR2 SVGIG (reference sequence). The CDR3 loop spans 16 amino acids. J gave up 1 base and V 4 bases, and 8 bases lay outside the gene matches.

The genes are TRBV10-3 and TRBJ2-3; 12 positions match TRBD1. This CDR3 is built from 14 residues. J was trimmed by 3 bases and V by 10 bases; bases with no gene match: 5. CDR1 is ENHRY, CDR2 SYGVKD, per germline. CDR3 nucleotide sequence: TGTGCCAGCAGGGACAGGGGGCGGACAGATACGCAGTATTTT. It is translated as CASRDRGRTDTQYF.

The chain is built from TRBV25-1 and TRBJ1-6; no clear D. Per the germline V gene, CDR1 is MGHDK and CDR2 is SYGVNS. The length of the CDR3 is 13 residues. The CDR3: CAQIQCYNPPLHF. CDR3 nucleotide sequence: TGTGCTCAAATACAGTGCTATAATCCCCCCCTCCACTTT.

V usage is TRBV6-5 and J usage is TRBJ2-5; D gene ambiguous. In germline, CDR1 is MNHEY, CDR2 SVGAGI. V was clipped by 4 bases and J by 5 bases, with 11 bases between them. This CDR3 contains 13 residues. CDR3 region: CASSSAFRETQYF. In DNA, the CDR3 is TGTGCCAGCAGTTCTGCGTTTCGGGAGACCCAGTACTTC.